This entry features one TCR beta chain sequence. Its specificity is not known. Trimming left V 2 bases short and J 6 bases short, with 20 bases between. The CDR3 totals 17 residues. Germline V gene lookup returns CDR1 SGHRS and CDR2 YFSETQ. These data come from a study of T cells in localized non-small cell lung cancer. General study results and limits: Multi-region tumor sequencing was not done, so intratumor heterogeneity could not be excluded. Maximal T cell clonality occurred in uninvolved adjacent lung, with tumor ranking below it.

Generated by immunoSEQ multiplex PCR, the TCRdb table keeps only in-frame clones and is missing some. The sample has more than 15,000 clones; roughly 89% are singletons. The sequence came from a male donor at least 60 years old with stage II squamous cell lung carcinoma. The chain employs TRBV5-1 and TRBJ2-2; no reliable D call. The source was peripheral blood, collected before any cancer treatment. The CDR3 sequence: CASSLAFGVPNSGELFF. In DNA, the CDR3 is TGCGCCAGCAGCTTAGCTTTTGGAGTCCCGAATTCCGGGGAGCTGTTTTTT.